This T cell receptor beta chain was sequenced for a study of shared clonotypes between healthy human individuals. The repertoire was sequenced with immunoSEQ multiplex PCR; TCRdb's copy has only in-frame clones and lacks some. The profile shows about 100,000 clones, less than 50% of them singletons. With respect to this clone: Its antigen remains unidentified.

With 1 base removed from V and 2 bases from J, the gap between germline ends came to 15 bases. Looked up from germline, CDR1 is GTSNPN and CDR2 is SVGIG (reference sequence). The CDR3 is 16 residues long. Broader study findings: How much donors shared clonotypes was expected to be affected by sequencing depth. Sampling covered nothing but blood. Tissue TCR repertoires likely differ from those found in blood.

The chain joins TRBV30 to TRBJ1-5, with a possible D match to TRBD1 (6 bases). Material: PBMCs. The origin of this receptor is a woman aged 35 to 49 in good health. Some clones in this sample may be carry-over from other donors' samples. The CDR3 sequence is CAWSAGRGLGNQPQHF. CDR3 sequence (DNA): TGTGCCTGGAGTGCGGGGCGGGGGCTCGGCAATCAGCCCCAGCATTTT.